This T cell receptor beta chain was profiled in a study of blood T cells in healthy people across ages. This clonotype showed up many times. V was pared by 3 bases and J by 6 bases, with 13 bases between. The CDR3 is 14 amino acids. Germline assignment: CDR1 SGHDT and CDR2 YYEEEE. Using a J-beta primer mix together with a sample-barcoded 5' primer, a second PCR was run for roughly 6 to 12 cycles. TCRdb processed the 5' RACE reads anew with MiXCR; each CDR3 protein has one entry. The sample comprises 1 million or so distinct CDR3 sequences, approximately 25% of which are singletons, and approximately 0.7% rests with the top ten. These same data were also listed under a study on T cells of mothers and their children. From that paper: Donation involved three healthy Caucasian mothers and the six children that they had.

This clonotype was obtained from a girl aged 2 to 9 in good health. This chain joins TRBV5-6 and TRBJ2-1, with D unclear. Material: blood. The CDR3 loop is CASSYPTQANEQFF. DNA for the CDR3: TGTGCCAGCAGCTACCCAACCCAGGCCAATGAGCAGTTCTTC.